A single sample is the source of the 20 T cell receptor beta chains below, sequenced in a study of vaccination and CD4 T cells after COVID-19. Cultured CD4+ T-cell DNA underwent Oncomine TCR Beta short-read sequencing. TCRdb re-called the PCR reads with MiXCR, one entry per CDR3 protein. This sample has just under 20,000 distinct CDR3 sequences, with over 40% found just once. Their cognate antigens are unknown. Specified treatment: roughly 11-day PBMC culture with coronavirus spike peptide pools or control peptides (ViraFEST assay). Specimen: CD4+ T cells from blood, cultured in vitro, collected after SARS-CoV-2 vaccination. Receptor source: a human donor who had recovered from COVID-19.

J is TRBJ2-1 and V is TRBV7-9; 8 nucleotides agree with TRBD1. This CDR3 region has 14 residues. CDR1 and CDR2 from the germline V gene are SEHNR and FQNEAQ (reference sequence). The V and J ends lost 2 bases and 5 bases, in that order; junction bases with no gene match: 2. CDR3 in amino acids: CASSLNRGDNEQFF. CDR3 nucleotide sequence: TGTGCCAGCAGCTTAAACAGGGGGGACAATGAGCAGTTCTTC.

The sample holds one count of this clonotype. The V call is TRBV6-1, the J call TRBJ1-1; D possibly corresponds to TRBD1 (5 bases). CDR1 and CDR2 (germline): MNHNS, SASEGT. The CDR3 covers 15 residues. The V end lost 2 bases, the J end lost 8 bases, and 18 bases lay between the germline ends. The CDR3 DNA follows: TGTGCCAGCAGTGAACCCAGAGGACGAGGGGCGGAAGCTTTCTTT. Its protein product is CASSEPRGRGAEAFF.

The chain is built from TRBV7-9 and TRBJ2-5; D unclear. Germline V CDR1 and CDR2: SEHNR, FQNEAQ (reference sequence). The CDR3 contains 14 residues. V was trimmed by 5 bases and J by 4 bases, leaving 14 bases between them. This CDR3 is CASSRSLDTETQYF. The CDR3 DNA sequence: TGTGCCAGCAGCCGTTCCCTCGACACAGAGACCCAGTACTTC.

V gene TRBV20-1 combines with J gene TRBJ2-1, with 12 positions matching TRBD2. Germline CDR1 DFQATT, CDR2 SNEGSKA (reference sequence). CDR3 size: 18 residues. The ends lost 8 bases at V and 9 bases at J; junction bases unmatched: 23. CDR3 in DNA: TGCAGTCCTGGACAAAGACTAGCGGGAGACGTCGGGGCTGGTGAGCAGTTCTTC. Its translation is CSPGQRLAGDVGAGEQFF.

The V and J genes are TRBV6-1 and TRBJ1-2, with TRBD1 matching 7 bases. The V gene end was trimmed by 8 bases and the J gene end by 4 bases; junction bases not matched to a gene: 4. Germline CDR1 is MNHNS and CDR2 is SASEGT. This CDR3 spans 12 amino acids. As DNA, the CDR3 is TGTGCCAGCCACCGGGACAGCTATGGCTACACCTTC. Protein product: CASHRDSYGYTF.

DNA for the CDR3: TGTGCCAGCAGCGTCCCCCAGGGGGCTAGTCAGCCCCAGCATTTT. Protein sequence: CASSVPQGASQPQHF. The chain recombines TRBV5-4 with TRBJ1-5, with 8 bases lining up with TRBD1. The CDR3 consists of 15 residues. The V and J ends lost 4 bases and 6 bases, in that order; junction bases with no gene match: 9. The germline gives CDR1 SGHNT, CDR2 YYREEE (reference sequence).

The CDR3: CASSLRTGGADTQYF. The CDR3 nucleotides are TGTGCCAGCAGCTTACGGACAGGGGGCGCGGATACGCAGTATTTT. This chain links TRBV5-6 with TRBJ2-3; 11 bases match TRBD1. There are 15 residues in the CDR3. The junction had 5 bases not matched to a gene; V was cut back by 2 bases and J by 6 bases. From germline, CDR1 is SGHDT and CDR2 YYEEEE.

The rearrangement joins TRBV7-2 to TRBJ2-3; D remains ambiguous. Germline CDR1 reads SGHTA; CDR2 reads FQGNSA. With 1 base removed from V and 5 bases from J, the gap between germline ends came to 28 bases. The CDR3 has 20 residues. Written as DNA, the CDR3 is TGTGCCAGCAGCTTAGATGGCTACTCCTTCTGGAACCCACTTGTAGATACGCAGTATTTT. It codes for CASSLDGYSFWNPLVDTQYF.

The chain employs TRBV7-2 and TRBJ2-7, with D possibly TRBD1 on 6 matching bases. Between the trimmed V and J ends, which lost 4 bases and 1 base, there was a span of 14 bases. The CDR3 is 15 amino acids. The germline CDR1 and CDR2 sequences are SGHTA and FQGNSA. CDR3 region: CASSSIQGRSYEQYF. The CDR3 DNA follows: TGTGCCAGCAGCTCGATACAGGGAAGGTCCTACGAGCAGTACTTC. The variable domain in full, completed from reference TRBV7-2 and TRBJ2-7, reads GAGVSQSPSNKVTEKGKDVELRCDPISGHTALYWYRQSLGQGLEFLIYFQGNSAPDKSGLPSDRFSAERTGGSVSTLTIQRTQQEDSAVYLCASSSIQGRSYEQYFGPGTRLTVT.

J is TRBJ2-7 and V is TRBV7-2; a weak D match, TRBD2 (6 bases). Germline assignment: CDR1 SGHTA and CDR2 FQGNSA. The CDR3 loop spans 14 amino acids. The V gene lost 6 bases and the J gene lost 1 base, with 13 bases spanning the gap. In DNA, the CDR3 is TGTGCCAGCAGTTCCCTTAGCGGTTCCTACGAGCAGTACTTC. Its protein is CASSSLSGSYEQYF.

This sequence joins TRBV6-1 and TRBJ2-3; the D call may be TRBD1 or TRBD2 (5 bases each). The CDR3 covers 15 residues. The germline V gene encodes CDR1 MNHNS and CDR2 SASEGT. V was clipped by 3 bases and J by 2 bases, with 12 bases between them. CDR3 sequence (DNA): TGTGCCAGCAGTGAGGCCGGGACGTCCACAGATACGCAGTATTTT. Its translation: CASSEAGTSTDTQYF.

This clonotype was counted a few times. The chain employs TRBV18 and TRBJ2-5, with 9 bases aligning to TRBD1. Germline V gene sequence: CDR1 KGHSH, CDR2 LQKENI. V was clipped by 2 bases and J by 4 bases; unmatched bases: 5. The CDR3 runs 15 residues. CDR3 residues: CASSPGTGIVETQYF. CDR3 coding DNA: TGTGCCAGCTCACCAGGGACAGGGATAGTAGAGACCCAGTACTTC.

The rearrangement links TRBV7-8 to TRBJ1-3; 11 bases agree with TRBD1. Unmatched junction bases numbered 1, after V lost 4 bases and J lost 2 bases. The CDR3 has 15 residues. Germline V CDR1 and CDR2: SGHVS, FQNEAQ. DNA for the CDR3: TGTGCCAGCAGCTCGGGACAGGGGGCTGGAAACACCATATATTTT. It encodes CASSSGQGAGNTIYF.

This chain links TRBV10-3 with TRBJ1-1; D gene uncertain. The V and J ends lost 6 bases and 4 bases respectively, with 15 bases between them. This CDR3 contains 14 residues. The germline V gene has CDR1 ENHRY and CDR2 SYGVKD. The CDR3 nucleotides read TGTGCCATCAGGGGCCCAGGTTCGGGCACTGAAGCTTTCTTT. Its protein product is CAIRGPGSGTEAFF.

The genes are TRBV6-5 and TRBJ1-6, with D maybe TRBD1 (6 bases). This CDR3 is 14 amino acids long. CDR1 and CDR2 from the germline V gene are MNHEY and SVGAGI. Trimming cost V 0 bases and J 10 bases, with 10 bases left between them. CDR3 in DNA: TGTGCCAGCAGTTACTCACAGGGCGGCTCACCCCTCCACTTT. Its protein product is CASSYSQGGSPLHF.

The chain uses TRBV7-8 and TRBJ2-2; D not resolved. The CDR3 totals 16 residues. V was trimmed by 4 bases and J by 0 bases, leaving 12 bases between them. CDR1 is SGHVS, CDR2 FQNEAQ, per germline. CDR3 DNA sequence: TGTGCCAGCAGCTCACTCGGAGCTACGAACACCGGGGAGCTGTTTTTT. Its protein product is CASSSLGATNTGELFF.

CDR3 DNA: TGTGCCAGCATTCCGTCGAGTGGAGGGTTTGGTCAGCCCCAGCATTTT. Its protein is CASIPSSGGFGQPQHF. V is TRBV6-1 and J is TRBJ1-5; D gene unclear. Germline CDR1 MNHNS, CDR2 SASEGT. The CDR3 length is 16 residues. Trimming left V 7 bases short and J 6 bases short, with 22 bases between.

This clonotype was seen a few times. The V gene is TRBV7-2, the J gene TRBJ2-7; TRBD2 aligns across 10 bases. With V trimmed by 4 bases and J by 6 bases, 9 bases remained unmatched. The germline V gene has CDR1 SGHTA and CDR2 FQGNSA. The CDR3 covers 15 residues. CDR3 coding DNA: TGTGCCAGCAGCTCCCTAGCGGGGGCTATTCCCGAGCAGTACTTC. It codes for CASSSLAGAIPEQYF.

The V gene is TRBV20-1, the J gene TRBJ2-6, with 7 nucleotides matching TRBD1. After removal of 3 bases from V and 0 bases from J, the junction contained 5 bases not matched to a gene. Looked up from germline, CDR1 is DFQATT and CDR2 is SNEGSKA (reference sequence). The CDR3 runs to 16 residues. CDR3 bases: TGCAGTGCTAGGGGGGACAGTTCCTCTGGGGCCAACGTCCTGACTTTC. It translates to CSARGDSSSGANVLTF.

This clonotype has just a few counts. The V and J genes are TRBV27 and TRBJ2-1, with 14 bases fitting TRBD2. Germline loops: CDR1 MNHEY, CDR2 SMNVEV (reference sequence). V shed 5 bases and J 0 bases; nucleotides not matched to a gene: 3. This CDR3 is built from 17 residues. CDR3 nucleotide sequence: TGTGCCAGCAGTCAGGGACTAGCGGGAGTCTCCTACAATGAGCAGTTCTTC. Translating it yields CASSQGLAGVSYNEQFF.